Following are 32 T cell receptor beta chains from one sample sequenced in a study of human T cells and chemical hapten exposure. Stated time point: patch test 1, 2 weeks after DPC sensitization. The treatment denotes: therapeutic diphenylcyclopropenone sensitization with weekly scalp DPC. Unseparated into fractions, whole blood served as the source from which total RNA was extracted. TCRdb fed the RACE reads into MiXCR, producing one record per CDR3 protein. The sample has approximately 52,000 distinct CDR3 sequences; 9.5% to 11% are singletons. Specimen: whole blood, collected in connection with sensitization to the hapten diphenylcyclopropenone (DPC). The receptors were sampled from a woman aged 40 to 50 with alopecia areata. Some clones in this sample may be carry-over from other donors' samples.

This clonotype has just a few counts. The chain recombines TRBV11-2 with TRBJ2-5; weak D call: TRBD2 (7 bases). The germline V gene has CDR1 SGHAT and CDR2 FQNNGV. V gave up 2 bases and J gave up 9 bases, with 19 bases separating them. The CDR3 loop spans 15 amino acids. This CDR3 reads CASSLSGGLGRAQYF. The CDR3 DNA reads as TGTGCCAGCAGCTTATCGGGGGGCCTGGGTAGGGCCCAGTACTTC.

V is TRBV20-1 and J is TRBJ2-1; D is unclear. Germline assignment: CDR1 DFQATT and CDR2 SNEGSKA (reference sequence). The CDR3 runs 12 residues. V dropped 5 bases and J dropped 8 bases, with 13 bases sitting between them. This CDR3 reads CSASQPGYEQFF. Here the CDR3 DNA reads TGCAGTGCTTCTCAACCCGGGTATGAGCAGTTCTTC.

The V and J genes are TRBV30 and TRBJ2-2; TRBD1 might be the D (5 bases). Germline V CDR1 and CDR2: GTSNPN, SVGIG (reference sequence). With 4 bases removed from V and 1 base from J, the gap between germline ends came to 7 bases. The CDR3 loop spans 13 amino acids. Here the CDR3 reads CAWTGMNTGELFF. The CDR3, as DNA: TGTGCCTGGACAGGGATGAACACCGGGGAGCTGTTTTTT.

At least ten counts were recorded for this clonotype. The rearrangement links TRBV28 to TRBJ1-1; D gene uncertain. Trimming took off 6 bases at V and 8 bases at J, with 10 bases between the two ends. Germline CDR1 MDHEN, CDR2 SYDVKM. The CDR3 covers 11 residues. Here the CDR3 DNA reads TGTGCCAGCAGAAGGGTTAAAGAAGCTTTCTTT. Encoded protein: CASRRVKEAFF.

This clonotype came up a few times. The rearrangement uses TRBV28 and TRBJ1-2, with D unclear. The ends were cut back, 3 bases at V and 3 bases at J, with 11 bases in the middle. This CDR3 comprises 14 residues. Germline-derived CDR1 and CDR2 are MDHEN and SYDVKM. The CDR3 is CASSFRDSDYGYTF. Written as DNA, the CDR3 is TGTGCCAGCAGTTTTCGGGATTCTGACTATGGCTACACCTTC.

This clonotype was counted ten times or more. The CDR3 protein is CASSRNRGAGTDTQYF. The CDR3 DNA reads as TGTGCCAGCAGTCGAAACAGGGGGGCAGGCACAGATACGCAGTATTTT. The chain has TRBV12-3 or TRBV12-4 and TRBJ2-3, with 8 bases identical to TRBD1. CDR3 length equals 16 residues. Trimming at V came to 5 bases and at J to 1 base, leaving 8 bases not matched to a gene.

V usage is TRBV4-2 and J usage is TRBJ2-1, with D maybe TRBD2 (6 bases). The V and J ends lost 2 bases and 3 bases respectively, with 11 bases between them. There are 15 residues in the CDR3. The germline V gene encodes CDR1 LGHNA and CDR2 YNFKEQ. CDR3 nucleotides: TGTGCCAGCAGCCAATCGGGAGTGGACTACAATGAGCAGTTCTTC. It is translated as CASSQSGVDYNEQFF.

The chain couples TRBV28 to TRBJ2-7; D gene unclear. Germline V gene sequence: CDR1 MDHEN, CDR2 SYDVKM. The CDR3 consists of 15 residues. Trimming removed 5 bases from V and 2 bases from J, with 16 bases in between. The DNA for the CDR3 is TGTGCCAGCAGTACGCCGAGGCTGGGCCCCTACGAGCAGTACTTC. Translating gives CASSTPRLGPYEQYF.

This clonotype has at least ten counts. This chain connects TRBV20-1 to TRBJ1-3, with D maybe TRBD1 (5 bases). CDR1 is DFQATT, CDR2 SNEGSKA, per germline (reference sequence). With 1 base removed from V and 0 bases from J, the gap between germline ends came to 13 bases. The CDR3 has 16 residues. The CDR3 loop is CSARGLRGVSGNTIYF. In DNA form, the CDR3 reads TGCAGTGCTAGAGGTTTGCGGGGGGTCTCTGGAAACACCATATATTTT.

This clonotype was counted only a few times. This chain connects TRBV29-1 to TRBJ1-1; maybe TRBD1 (5 bases). Germline V CDR1 and CDR2: SQVTM, ANQGSEA. The CDR3 totals 13 residues. Trimming left V 6 bases short and J 3 bases short, with 14 bases between. Here the CDR3 reads CSVESGTDTEAFF. For the CDR3, the DNA is TGCAGCGTCGAATCCGGGACCGACACTGAAGCTTTCTTT. The full variable domain, with the rest looked up from reference TRBV29-1 and TRBJ1-1, is SAVISQKPSRDICQRGTSLTIQCQVDSQVTMMFWYRQQPGQSLTLIATANQGSEATYESGFVIDKFPISRPNLTFSTLTVSNMSPEDSSIYLCSVESGTDTEAFFGQGTRLTVV.

Ten or more counts support this clonotype. The V gene is TRBV12-3 or TRBV12-4, the J gene TRBJ1-1; possibly TRBD1 for D (5 bases). The germline V and J ends were trimmed by 5 bases and 1 base, with 14 bases remaining between them. This CDR3 has 15 amino acids. This CDR3 reads CASSTWDAQNTEAFF. Here the CDR3 DNA reads TGTGCCAGCAGTACCTGGGACGCCCAGAACACTGAAGCTTTCTTT.

The J gene is TRBJ2-3, the V gene TRBV4-2; tentative D call: TRBD1 (6 bases). Germline V CDR1 and CDR2: LGHNA, YNFKEQ. V lost 0 bases to trimming and J lost 2 bases, with 12 bases between them. The CDR3 consists of 16 residues. The chain's CDR3 is CASSQDRQGYTDTQYF. CDR3 nucleotide sequence: TGTGCCAGCAGCCAAGATCGTCAGGGGTACACAGATACGCAGTATTTT.

The chain uses TRBV6-2 or TRBV6-3 and TRBJ1-1, with D possibly matching TRBD1 (5 bases). Germline V CDR1 and CDR2: MNHEY, SVGEGT. Trimming left V 6 bases short and J 4 bases short, with 18 bases between. The CDR3 contains 15 residues. The CDR3 here is CASRGVRLAVTEAFF. The CDR3 nucleotides are TGTGCCAGCAGGGGGGTTAGGTTGGCGGTCACTGAAGCTTTCTTT.

The V call is TRBV3-1, the J call TRBJ2-2; the D is unclear. Germline CDR1 is LGHDT and CDR2 is YNNKEL (reference sequence). Trimming removed 4 bases at V and 7 bases at J, with 13 bases between. The CDR3 extends over 14 amino acids. The chain's CDR3 is CASSPRWASGELFF. CDR3 nucleotides: TGTGCCAGCAGCCCCAGATGGGCTAGCGGGGAGCTGTTTTTT.

This clonotype is classed as medium-sized (0.01 to 0.1%). This chain's CDR3 is CASSSSGANVLTF. CDR3 coding DNA: TGTGCCAGCAGTAGTTCTGGGGCCAACGTCCTGACTTTC. V gene TRBV28 combines with J gene TRBJ2-6; the D is unclear. The CDR3 extends over 13 amino acids. The germline gives CDR1 MDHEN, CDR2 SYDVKM. The germline V and J ends were trimmed by 5 bases and 1 base, with 3 bases remaining between them.

V and J are TRBV5-1 and TRBJ2-1, with D perhaps matching TRBD2 (6 bases). CDR3 size: 14 residues. V lost 4 bases and J lost 2, with 10 bases in between. Germline-derived CDR1 and CDR2 are SGHRS and YFSETQ. The CDR3 nucleotides read TGCGCCAGCAGCCCGCCGGGGGCCTACAATGAGCAGTTCTTC. Its protein product is CASSPPGAYNEQFF.

Points on this clonotype: A read error may explain this, as a much larger clone is one base away. V and J are TRBV29-1 and TRBJ2-5, with D hard to call. Trimming cost V 5 bases and J 1 base, with 17 bases left between them. This CDR3 region has 15 residues. The germline gives CDR1 SQVTM, CDR2 ANQGSEA. CDR3 amino acids: CSVQGRSTAQETQYF. The DNA for the CDR3 is TGCAGCGTTCAAGGTCGCTCTACCGCCCAAGAGACCCAGTACTTC. The whole variable domain, filled in from reference TRBV29-1 and TRBJ2-5, reads SAVISQKPSRDICQRGTSLTIQCQVDSQVTMMFWYRQQPGQSLTLIATANQGSEATYESGFVIDKFPISRPNLTFSTLTVSNMSPEDSSIYLCSVQGRSTAQETQYFGPGTRLLVL.

The sample holds a few counts of this clonotype. This sequence joins TRBV12-3 or TRBV12-4 and TRBJ2-5, with unresolved D. The CDR3 has 12 amino acids. V gave up 6 bases and J gave up 4 bases, with 9 bases separating them. The CDR3 sequence is CASSQRIETQYF. CDR3 nucleotide sequence: TGTGCCAGCAGCCAAAGAATAGAGACCCAGTACTTC.

The rearrangement joins TRBV2 to TRBJ1-6; 7 bases match TRBD1. CDR1 is SNHLY and CDR2 is FYNNEI in the germline V gene. CDR3 length: 15 residues. With 6 bases clipped from V and 6 bases from J, the junction kept 8 bases outside the gene matches. The CDR3 loop is CASRTGQSPNSPLHF. The DNA for the CDR3 is TGTGCCAGCAGGACGGGACAGAGTCCTAATTCACCCCTCCACTTT.

This clonotype was detected only a few times. This rearrangement joins TRBV28 to TRBJ1-5; no definite D call. The V end lost 1 base, the J end lost 0 bases, and 4 bases lay between the germline ends. The CDR3 is made up of 14 amino acids. In germline, CDR1 is MDHEN, CDR2 SYDVKM. CDR3 sequence: CASSLLNSNQPQHF. CDR3 DNA: TGTGCCAGCAGTTTATTGAATAGCAATCAGCCCCAGCATTTT.

V gene TRBV27 combines with J gene TRBJ2-5, with 8 nucleotides matching TRBD2. Germline V gene sequence: CDR1 MNHEY, CDR2 SMNVEV (reference sequence). V lost 2 bases and J lost 1; bases outside the gene matches: 3. There are 15 residues in the CDR3. The CDR3 region has the DNA TGTGCCAGCAGTTTACGGGAGGGAATCCAAGAGACCCAGTACTTC. It translates to CASSLREGIQETQYF.

This clonotype was counted only a few times. This sequence joins TRBV5-5 and TRBJ1-1, with TRBD1 matching over 9 bases. This CDR3 is 17 amino acids long. The V segment lost 4 bases and the J segment 3 bases; nucleotides outside the gene matches: 13. Germline CDR1 SGHKS, CDR2 YYEKEE (reference sequence). The CDR3 is CASSRTGAGGDYTEAFF. In DNA, the CDR3 is TGTGCCAGCAGCCGGACAGGGGCGGGAGGGGATTACACTGAAGCTTTCTTT.

This chain links TRBV15 with TRBJ1-1, with D possibly matching TRBD1 (5 bases). The V end lost 5 bases, the J end lost 2 bases, and 15 bases lay between the germline ends. The CDR3 consists of 15 residues. Germline CDR1 LNHNV, CDR2 YYDKDF (reference sequence). In DNA form, the CDR3 reads TGTGCCACCAGCCCCGGGGGAGTCCGAAACACTGAAGCTTTCTTT. Its translation is CATSPGGVRNTEAFF.

The table lists this clonotype with a few counts. The chain carries TRBV12-3 or TRBV12-4 and TRBJ2-1; TRBD2 matches 9 bases. The CDR3 runs to 15 residues. V was clipped by 2 bases and J by 5 bases; unmatched bases: 4. CDR3 DNA sequence: TGTGCCAGCAGTTTAATAGCGGGAGTTGACAATGAGCAGTTCTTC. It encodes CASSLIAGVDNEQFF.

This clonotype showed up many times. The chain links TRBV19 to TRBJ1-3, with TRBD1 as a possible D gene (5 bases). Deletions cut 9 bases from V and 0 bases from J, with 18 bases between. The CDR3 runs 16 residues. CDR1 LNHDA and CDR2 SQIVND come from the germline V gene (reference sequence). The DNA of the CDR3 is TGTGCCAGCAGGGCATACAGAGGCCCCTCTGGAAACACCATATATTTT. As protein: CASRAYRGPSGNTIYF.

This clonotype has only a few counts. V gene TRBV7-8 combines with J gene TRBJ2-1, with TRBD2 matching 11 bases. CDR3 size: 15 residues. With V trimmed by 3 bases and J by 4 bases, 2 bases remained unmatched. The germline V gene has CDR1 SGHVS and CDR2 FQNEAQ. This CDR3 is CASSLGLAVYNEQFF. The CDR3, as DNA: TGTGCCAGCAGCTTGGGACTAGCGGTTTACAATGAGCAGTTCTTC.

This clonotype appeared a few times. The chain has TRBV7-2 and TRBJ2-7, with TRBD2 matching 7 bases. Germline CDR1 reads SGHTA; CDR2 reads FQGNSA. The ends lost 5 bases at V and 2 bases at J; junction bases unmatched: 6. The CDR3 runs to 14 residues. In nucleotides, the CDR3 is TGTGCCAGCAGCCCGAGGGAGGGACCCTACGAGCAGTACTTC. Its translation: CASSPREGPYEQYF.

This clonotype has at least ten counts. V and J are TRBV21-1 and TRBJ2-3; the DNA was not compared with TRBD1, the D call given in the table. TRBV21-1 is annotated as a pseudogene. This CDR3 has 13 residues. The CDR3 is CASSVQVPDTQYF. In DNA, the CDR3 is TGTGCCAGCAGCGTACAGGTCCCAGATACGCAGTATTTT.

This clonotype was found a few times. The DNA of the CDR3 is TGTGCCAGCAGTCTAACGACCCCGCTTACCGGAAACACCATATATTTT. Its translation is CASSLTTPLTGNTIYF. V and J are TRBV6-6 and TRBJ1-3, with unresolved D. The CDR3 extends over 16 amino acids. CDR1 and CDR2 from the germline V gene are MNHNY and SVGAGI (reference sequence). With 5 bases removed from V and 4 bases from J, the gap between germline ends came to 18 bases.

In this sample, this clonotype turned up a few times. V usage is TRBV28 and J usage is TRBJ2-5; D gene uncertain. There are 10 residues in the CDR3. V was trimmed by 6 bases and J by 1 base, leaving 0 bases between them. The V gene's germline CDR1 is MDHEN and CDR2 SYDVKM. The CDR3 spells CASSQETQYF. CDR3 in DNA: TGTGCCAGCAGCCAAGAGACCCAGTACTTC. Filled out from reference TRBV28 and TRBJ2-5, the complete variable domain reads DVKVTQSSRYLVKRTGEKVFLECVQDMDHENMFWYRQDPGLGLRLIYFSYDVKMKEKGDIPEGYSVSREKKERFSLILESASTNQTSMYLCASSQETQYFGPGTRLLVL.

The table lists this clonotype with many counts. The chain uses TRBV21-1 and TRBJ2-1; the table's TRBD2 call for D was not verified on the DNA. TRBV21-1 is marked as a pseudogene. This CDR3 has 11 residues. The CDR3, as DNA: TGTGCCAGCGGGGTTCCGCTTGAGCAGTTCTTC. It encodes CASGVPLEQFF.

This chain connects TRBV7-2 to TRBJ1-6; maybe TRBD1 (5 bases). Germline CDR1 and CDR2: SGHTA and FQGNSA. V was trimmed by 1 base and J by 9 bases, leaving 19 bases between them. The CDR3 loop spans 17 amino acids. In DNA, the CDR3 is TGTGCCAGCAGCTTAGGTTACTTGGGAGGGGCTGGTTCACCCCTCCACTTT. Protein product: CASSLGYLGGAGSPLHF.